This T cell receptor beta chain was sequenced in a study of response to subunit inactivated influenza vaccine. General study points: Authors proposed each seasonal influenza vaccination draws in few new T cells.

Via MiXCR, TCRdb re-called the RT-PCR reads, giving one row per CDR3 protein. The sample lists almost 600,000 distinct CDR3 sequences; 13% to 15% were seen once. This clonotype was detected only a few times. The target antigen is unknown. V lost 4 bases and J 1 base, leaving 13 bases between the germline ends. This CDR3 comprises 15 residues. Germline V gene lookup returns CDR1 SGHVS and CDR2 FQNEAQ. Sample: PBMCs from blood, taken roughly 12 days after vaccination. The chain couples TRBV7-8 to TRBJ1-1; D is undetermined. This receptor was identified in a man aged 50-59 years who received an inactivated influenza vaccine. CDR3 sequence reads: CASSYTYAGNTEAFF. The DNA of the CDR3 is TGTGCCAGCAGCTACACTTACGCAGGGAACACTGAAGCTTTCTTT.